This TCR beta chain was captured by sequencing in a study of T-cell memory formation after mild COVID-19. Study outcomes and limitations: Of the contracting clones, CD4+ ones lay mainly in CM and EM, and CD8+ ones in EMRA.

The V gene's germline CDR1 is LNHNV and CDR2 YYDKDF (reference sequence). This CDR3 region has 13 residues. Trimming at V came to 6 bases and at J to 7 bases, leaving 8 bases not matched to a gene. Points on this clonotype: Its target is not known.

Via MiXCR, TCRdb re-called the 5' RACE reads, giving one row per CDR3 protein. Of 140,000 or so distinct CDR3 sequences in the sample, 14% to 15% were seen once. Specimen: PBMCs or a T cell subset sorted from them (not recorded which). The TCR originated in an adult woman who had mild COVID-19 (a few samples of this study predate the infection). Cell type and time point are not known. The V call is TRBV15, the J call TRBJ2-7, with TRBD2 matching over 8 bases. Here the CDR3 reads CATSSGVRGEQYF. The DNA for the CDR3 is TGTGCCACCAGTAGCGGGGTCCGGGGTGAGCAGTACTTC.